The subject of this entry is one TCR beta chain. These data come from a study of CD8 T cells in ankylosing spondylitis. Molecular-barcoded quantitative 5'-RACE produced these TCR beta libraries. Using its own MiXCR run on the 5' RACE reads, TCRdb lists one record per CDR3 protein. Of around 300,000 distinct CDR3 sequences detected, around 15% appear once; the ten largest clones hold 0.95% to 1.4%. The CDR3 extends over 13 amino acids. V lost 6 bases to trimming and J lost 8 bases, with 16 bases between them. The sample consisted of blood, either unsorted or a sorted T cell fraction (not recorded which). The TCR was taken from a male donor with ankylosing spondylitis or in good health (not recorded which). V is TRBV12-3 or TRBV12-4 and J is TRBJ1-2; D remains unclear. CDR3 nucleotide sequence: TGTGCCAGCAGCCCTCGGCGGTACTGGGGCTACACCTTC. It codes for CASSPRRYWGYTF.